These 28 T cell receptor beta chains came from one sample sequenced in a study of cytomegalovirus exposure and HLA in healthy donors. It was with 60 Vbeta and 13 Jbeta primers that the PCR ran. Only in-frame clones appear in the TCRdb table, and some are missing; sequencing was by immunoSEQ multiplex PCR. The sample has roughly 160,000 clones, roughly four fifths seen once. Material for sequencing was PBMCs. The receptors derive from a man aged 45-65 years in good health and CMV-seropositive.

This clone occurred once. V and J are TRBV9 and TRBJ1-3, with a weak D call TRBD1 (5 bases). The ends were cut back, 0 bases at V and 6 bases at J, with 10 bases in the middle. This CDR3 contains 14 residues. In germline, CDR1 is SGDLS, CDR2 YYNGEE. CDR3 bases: TGTGCCAGCAGCGTAGAAGGGGCAGCAAACACCATATATTTT. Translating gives CASSVEGAANTIYF.

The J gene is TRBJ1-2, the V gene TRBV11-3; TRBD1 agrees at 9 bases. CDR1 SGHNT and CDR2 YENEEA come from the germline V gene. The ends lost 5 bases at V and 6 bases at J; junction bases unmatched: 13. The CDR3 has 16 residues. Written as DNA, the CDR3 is TGTGCCAGCAGCCCACCGAATCCGGACAGGGGCCATGGCTACACCTTC. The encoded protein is CASSPPNPDRGHGYTF.

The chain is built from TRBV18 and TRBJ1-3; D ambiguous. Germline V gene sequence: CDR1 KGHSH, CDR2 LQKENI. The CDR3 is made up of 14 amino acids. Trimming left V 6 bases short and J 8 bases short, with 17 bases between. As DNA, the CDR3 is TGTGCCAGCTCTCCTGAGGAGGCAGTCGACACCATATATTTT. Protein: CASSPEEAVDTIYF.

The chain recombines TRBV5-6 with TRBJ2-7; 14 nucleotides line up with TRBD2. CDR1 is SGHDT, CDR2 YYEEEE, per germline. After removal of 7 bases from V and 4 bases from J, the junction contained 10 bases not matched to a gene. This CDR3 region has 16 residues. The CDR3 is CASGVGLAGAIYEQYF. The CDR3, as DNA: TGTGCCAGCGGCGTGGGACTAGCGGGAGCCATTTACGAGCAGTACTTC.

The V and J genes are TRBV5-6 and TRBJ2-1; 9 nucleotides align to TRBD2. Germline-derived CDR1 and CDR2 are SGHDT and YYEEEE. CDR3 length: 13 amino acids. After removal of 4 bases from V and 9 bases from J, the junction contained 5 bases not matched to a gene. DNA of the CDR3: TGTGCCAGCAGCGCGGGGGGGCCTTTTGAGCAGTTCTTC. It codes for CASSAGGPFEQFF.

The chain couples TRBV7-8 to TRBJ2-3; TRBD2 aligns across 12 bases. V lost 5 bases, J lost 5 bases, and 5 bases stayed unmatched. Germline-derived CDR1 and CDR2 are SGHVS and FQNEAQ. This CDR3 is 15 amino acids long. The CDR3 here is CASSPTSGGRDTQYF. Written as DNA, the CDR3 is TGTGCCAGCAGCCCGACTAGCGGGGGCCGAGATACGCAGTATTTT.

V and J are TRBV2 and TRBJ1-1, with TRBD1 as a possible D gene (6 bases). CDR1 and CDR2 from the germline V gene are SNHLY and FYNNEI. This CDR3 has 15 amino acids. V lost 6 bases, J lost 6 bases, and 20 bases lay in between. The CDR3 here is CASRLQGLEVSEAFF. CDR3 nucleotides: TGTGCCAGCAGATTACAGGGTTTGGAGGTGTCTGAAGCTTTCTTT.

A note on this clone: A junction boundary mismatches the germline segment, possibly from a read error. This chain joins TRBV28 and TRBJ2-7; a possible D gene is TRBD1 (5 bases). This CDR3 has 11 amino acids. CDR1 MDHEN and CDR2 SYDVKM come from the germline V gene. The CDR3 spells CASLNLQGRVF. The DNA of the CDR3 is TGTGCCAGCCTCAATCTCCAGGGCAGGGTATTC.

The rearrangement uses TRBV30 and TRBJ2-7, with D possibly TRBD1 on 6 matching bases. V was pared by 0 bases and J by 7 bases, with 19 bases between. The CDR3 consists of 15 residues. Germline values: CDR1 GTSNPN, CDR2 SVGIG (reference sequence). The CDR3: CAWSVLGRGGGEQYF. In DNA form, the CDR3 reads TGTGCCTGGAGTGTACTGGGCAGGGGTGGAGGTGAGCAGTACTTC.

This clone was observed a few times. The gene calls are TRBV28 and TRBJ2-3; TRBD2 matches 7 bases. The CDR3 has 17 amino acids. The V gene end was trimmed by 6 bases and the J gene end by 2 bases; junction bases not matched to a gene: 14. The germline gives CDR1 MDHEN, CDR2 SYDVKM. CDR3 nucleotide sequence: TGTGCCAGCAGCCCAACCGGGGGGTACTTACTCACAGATACGCAGTATTTT. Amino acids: CASSPTGGYLLTDTQYF.

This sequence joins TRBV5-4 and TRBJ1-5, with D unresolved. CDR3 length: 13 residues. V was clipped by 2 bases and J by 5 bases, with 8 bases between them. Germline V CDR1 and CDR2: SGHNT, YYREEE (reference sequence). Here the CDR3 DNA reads TGTGCCAGCAGCTTAAACGAGGATCAGCCCCAGCATTTT. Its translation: CASSLNEDQPQHF.

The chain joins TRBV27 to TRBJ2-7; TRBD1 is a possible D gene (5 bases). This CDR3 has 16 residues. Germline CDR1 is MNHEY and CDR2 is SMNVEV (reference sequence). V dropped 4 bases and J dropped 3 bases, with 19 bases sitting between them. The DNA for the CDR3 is TGTGCCAGCAGTTCTCACCTGGGGCGCCAGGGCTACGAGCAGTACTTC. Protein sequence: CASSSHLGRQGYEQYF.

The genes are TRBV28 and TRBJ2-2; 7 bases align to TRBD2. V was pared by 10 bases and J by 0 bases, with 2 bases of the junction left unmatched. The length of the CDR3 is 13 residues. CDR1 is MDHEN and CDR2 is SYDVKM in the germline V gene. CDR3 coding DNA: TGTGCCACCGGACTAGCGAACACCGGGGAGCTGTTTTTT. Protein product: CATGLANTGELFF.

CDR3 sequence: CSVEESRGLRETQYF. The CDR3 region has the DNA TGCAGCGTTGAAGAGAGCAGGGGCCTCAGAGAGACCCAGTACTTC. This chain connects TRBV29-1 to TRBJ2-5; weak D call: TRBD1 (6 bases). This CDR3 region has 15 residues. V lost 0 bases and J 4 bases, leaving 15 bases between the germline ends. CDR1 is SQVTM and CDR2 is ANQGSEA in the germline V gene.

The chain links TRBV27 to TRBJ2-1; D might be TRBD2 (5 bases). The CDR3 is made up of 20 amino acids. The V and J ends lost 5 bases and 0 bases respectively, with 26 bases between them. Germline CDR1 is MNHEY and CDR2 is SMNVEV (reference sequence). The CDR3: CASSRPPRGIELTSYNEQFF. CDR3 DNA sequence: TGTGCCAGCAGTAGGCCCCCACGGGGAATCGAGTTGACCTCCTACAATGAGCAGTTCTTC.

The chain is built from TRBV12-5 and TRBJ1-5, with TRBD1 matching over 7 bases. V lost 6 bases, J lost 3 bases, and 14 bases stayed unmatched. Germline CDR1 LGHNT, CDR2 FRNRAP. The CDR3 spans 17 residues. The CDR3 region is CASGHRGLSEHNQPQHF. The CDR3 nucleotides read TGTGCTAGTGGACACAGGGGCTTGAGCGAGCACAATCAGCCCCAGCATTTT.

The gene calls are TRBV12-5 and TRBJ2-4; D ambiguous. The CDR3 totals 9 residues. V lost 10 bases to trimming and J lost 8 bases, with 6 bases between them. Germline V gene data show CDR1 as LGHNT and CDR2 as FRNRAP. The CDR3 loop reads CATPDIQYF. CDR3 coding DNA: TGTGCTACCCCGGACATTCAGTACTTC. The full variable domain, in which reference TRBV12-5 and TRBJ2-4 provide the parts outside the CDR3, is DARVTQTPRHKVTEMGQEVTMRCQPILGHNTVFWYRQTMMQGLELLAYFRNRAPLDDSGMPKDRFSAEMPDATLATLKIQPSEPRDSAVYFCATPDIQYFGAGTRLSVL.

The CDR3, as DNA: TGCAGCGTTGATTGGGCCTCGGGAAAAGAGACCCAGTACTTC. Translating it yields CSVDWASGKETQYF. The chain recombines TRBV29-1 with TRBJ2-5; a possible D gene is TRBD2 (5 bases). CDR1 and CDR2 from the germline V gene are SQVTM and ANQGSEA. V was shortened by 3 bases and J by 3 bases, with 14 bases between the two germline ends. CDR3 length: 14 residues.

The CDR3 nucleotides are TGTGCCAGCAGCCCCCTCCCTACCCCAACCGGGGAGCTGTTTTTT. The encoded protein is CASSPLPTPTGELFF. The genes are TRBV7-3 and TRBJ2-2; D is undetermined. Germline loops: CDR1 SGHTA, CDR2 FQGTGA. Between the trimmed V and J ends, which lost 5 bases and 5 bases, there was a span of 15 bases. CDR3 length: 15 residues.

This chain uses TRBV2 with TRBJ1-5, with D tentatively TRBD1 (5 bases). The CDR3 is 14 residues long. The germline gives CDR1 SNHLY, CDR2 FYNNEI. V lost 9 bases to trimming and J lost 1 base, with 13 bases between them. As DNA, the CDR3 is TGTGCCAGTGGAAGGGGCAGGAGCAATCAGCCCCAGCATTTT. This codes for CASGRGRSNQPQHF.

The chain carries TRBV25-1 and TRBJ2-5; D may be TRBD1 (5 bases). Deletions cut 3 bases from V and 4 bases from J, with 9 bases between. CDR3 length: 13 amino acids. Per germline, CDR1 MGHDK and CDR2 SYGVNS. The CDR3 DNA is TGTGCCAGCAGTGACAGGGCTTCAGAGACCCAGTACTTC. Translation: CASSDRASETQYF. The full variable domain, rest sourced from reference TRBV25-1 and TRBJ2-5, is EADIYQTPRYLVIGTGKKITLECSQTMGHDKMYWYQQDPGMELHLIHYSYGVNSTEKGDLSSESTVSRIRTEHFPLTLESARPSHTSQYLCASSDRASETQYFGPGTRLLVL.

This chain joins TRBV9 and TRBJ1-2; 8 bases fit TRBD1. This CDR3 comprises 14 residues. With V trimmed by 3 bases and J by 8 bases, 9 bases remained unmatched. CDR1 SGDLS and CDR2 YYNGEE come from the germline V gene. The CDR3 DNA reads TGTGCCAGCAGCGCCAGGACAGGGCGTGGGGGCTACACCTTC. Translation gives CASSARTGRGGYTF.

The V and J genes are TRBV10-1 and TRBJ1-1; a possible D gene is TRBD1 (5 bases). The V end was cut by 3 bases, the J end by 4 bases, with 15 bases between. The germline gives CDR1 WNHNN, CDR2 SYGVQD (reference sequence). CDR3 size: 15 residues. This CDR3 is CASSERPRGGTEAFF. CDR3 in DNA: TGCGCCAGCAGTGAACGCCCCCGGGGGGGCACTGAAGCTTTCTTT.

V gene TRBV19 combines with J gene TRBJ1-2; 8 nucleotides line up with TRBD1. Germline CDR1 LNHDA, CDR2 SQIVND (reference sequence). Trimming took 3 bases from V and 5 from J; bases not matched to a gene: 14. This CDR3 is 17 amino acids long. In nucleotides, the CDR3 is TGTGCCAGTAGTATCTCTTCTGGCAGGGGGCGAGATTATGGCTACACCTTC. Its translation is CASSISSGRGRDYGYTF. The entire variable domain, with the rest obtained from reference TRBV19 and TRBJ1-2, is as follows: DGGITQSPKYLFRKEGQNVTLSCEQNLNHDAMYWYRQDPGQGLRLIYYSQIVNDFQKGDIAEGYSVSREKKESFPLTVTSAQKNPTAFYLCASSISSGRGRDYGYTFGSGTRLTVV.

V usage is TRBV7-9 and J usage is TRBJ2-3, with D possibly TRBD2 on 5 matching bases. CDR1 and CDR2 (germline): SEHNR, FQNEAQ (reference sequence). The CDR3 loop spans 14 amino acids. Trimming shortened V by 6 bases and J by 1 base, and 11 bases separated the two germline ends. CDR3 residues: CASRPLSGTDTQYF. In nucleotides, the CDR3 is TGTGCCAGCAGGCCACTTAGCGGCACAGATACGCAGTATTTT.

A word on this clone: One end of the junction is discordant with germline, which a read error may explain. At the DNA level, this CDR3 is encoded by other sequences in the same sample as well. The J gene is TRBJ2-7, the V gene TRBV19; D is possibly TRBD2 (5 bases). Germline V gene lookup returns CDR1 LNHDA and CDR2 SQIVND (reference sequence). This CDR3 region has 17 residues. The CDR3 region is CASSTPGYGPGSYEQYF. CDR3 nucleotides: TGTGCCAGCAGTACGCCCGGTTACGGACCGGGGTCCTACGAGCAGTACTTC.

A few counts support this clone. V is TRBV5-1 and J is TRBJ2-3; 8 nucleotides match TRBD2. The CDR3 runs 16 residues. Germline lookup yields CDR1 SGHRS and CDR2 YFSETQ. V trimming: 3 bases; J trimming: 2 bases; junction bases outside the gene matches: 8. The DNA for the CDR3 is TGCGCCAGCAGCTACGGACTAGCCTATACCACAGATACGCAGTATTTT. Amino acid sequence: CASSYGLAYTTDTQYF.

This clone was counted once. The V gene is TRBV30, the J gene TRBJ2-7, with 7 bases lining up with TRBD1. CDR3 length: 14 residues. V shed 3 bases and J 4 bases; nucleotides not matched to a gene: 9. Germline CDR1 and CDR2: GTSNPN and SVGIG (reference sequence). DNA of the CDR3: TGTGCCTGGAGCATCGGGACAGCCGGTTACGAGCAGTACTTC. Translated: CAWSIGTAGYEQYF.